The 3 T cell receptor beta chains reported below all come from one sample, sequenced in a study of shared clonotypes between healthy human individuals. The protocol was immunoSEQ multiplex PCR, while the TCRdb copy is restricted to in-frame clones and leaves out a portion. In the table there are under 300,000 clones, under 80% of which are singletons. Sequencing was performed on memory CD4+ T cells sorted from blood. Stated subset: CD45RA-negative fraction. These receptors were collected from a man aged 25 to 45 in good health.

The V gene is TRBV10-1, the J gene TRBJ2-4; no reliable D call. The CDR3 covers 12 residues. Germline CDR1 and CDR2: WNHNN and SYGVQD (reference sequence). Trimming took 6 bases from V and 3 from J, leaving 6 bases between them. The DNA for the CDR3 is TGCGCCAGCAGGGACGGCAAAAACATTCAGTACTTC. Protein: CASRDGKNIQYF.

The chain is built from TRBV5-1 and TRBJ2-5, with a weak D call TRBD2 (6 bases). CDR3 length equals 16 residues. The V and J ends lost 0 bases and 3 bases respectively, with 15 bases between them. Per germline, CDR1 SGHRS and CDR2 YFSETQ. The chain's CDR3 is CASSLGGVGGKETQYF. The CDR3 DNA sequence: TGCGCCAGCAGCTTGGGCGGGGTAGGCGGCAAAGAGACCCAGTACTTC.

The table lists this clone with a count of one. J is TRBJ2-7 and V is TRBV10-3; TRBD2 matches 9 bases. Germline CDR1 and CDR2: ENHRY and SYGVKD. This CDR3 is built from 13 residues. Trimming cost V 11 bases and J 5 bases; bases outside gene matches: 10. The CDR3 DNA is TGTGCCCGCCCCGGGACTAGCCTAGACGAGCAGTACTTC. Protein product: CARPGTSLDEQYF.